A selection of T cell receptor beta chains follows, all from one sample in a study of blood T cell repertoires in COVID-19. The repertoire was sequenced with immunoSEQ multiplex PCR; TCRdb's copy has only in-frame clones and lacks some. This table has roughly 130,000 clones, about four fifths appearing once. The sequenced material came from peripheral blood. These receptors were obtained from a woman between 65 and 79 years old with acute or convalescent COVID-19. The CDR3 runs from the conserved cysteine through the conserved F or W. The order of the fields is V gene, J gene, clone size, D gene, CDR3 protein, CDR3 DNA. D genes are given only for firm matches. A clone size is listed for some rows: how often the clone was seen (once, few, many), or a class if it is expanded.

>TRBV18|TRBJ1-4|NA|NA
CASSTTLEKLFF
TGTGCCAGCTCCACCACTTTGGAAAAACTGTTTTTT
>TRBV5-6|TRBJ2-5|NA|NA
CASSRGREKTQYF
TGTGCCAGCAGCAGGGGCAGGGAAAAGACCCAGTACTTC
>TRBV2|TRBJ2-3|NA|NA
CASSREAADTQYF
TGTGCCAGCAGTAGGGAGGCGGCAGATACGCAGTATTTT
>TRBV11-2|TRBJ1-1|NA|NA
CASSLGSQVNTEAFF
TGTGCCAGCAGCTTAGGGTCACAGGTGAACACTGAAGCTTTCTTT
>TRBV5-4|TRBJ1-1|NA|NA
CASSWGGAGTEAFF
TGTGCCAGCAGTTGGGGGGGCGCGGGCACTGAAGCTTTCTTT
>TRBV18|TRBJ2-2|NA|NA
CASSPEQKNTGELFF
TGTGCCAGCTCACCCGAACAGAAGAACACCGGGGAGCTGTTTTTT
>TRBV5-1|TRBJ2-5|NA|NA
CASSLALTSMETQYF
TGCGCCAGCAGCTTGGCCCTGACTAGTATGGAGACCCAGTACTTC
>TRBV5-5|TRBJ2-2|NA|NA
CASSFVGGGELFF
TGTGCCAGCAGCTTCGTAGGGGGCGGGGAGCTGTTTTTT
>TRBV7-3|TRBJ2-1|NA|TRBD2
CASSSPGGSGGTNEQFF
TGTGCCAGCAGCTCCCCTGGGGGTAGCGGGGGAACGAATGAGCAGTTCTTC
>TRBV4-3|TRBJ2-2|NA|NA
CASSQDTGMGELFF
TGCGCCAGCAGCCAAGATACGGGGATGGGGGAGCTGTTTTTT
>TRBV18|TRBJ2-5|few|NA
CASSERQETQYF
TGTGCCAGCTCAGAGCGCCAAGAGACCCAGTACTTC
>TRBV10-3|TRBJ1-4|once|NA
CAISAVRGATNEKLFF
TGTGCCATCAGTGCTGTCCGGGGTGCAACTAATGAAAAACTGTTTTTT
>TRBV29-1|TRBJ1-2|NA|NA
CSVEGRTSLYGYTF
TGCAGCGTTGAAGGGAGAACGAGTCTCTATGGCTACACCTTC
>TRBV7-9|TRBJ1-1|NA|NA
CASSLQQSTEAFF
TGTGCCAGCAGCTTGCAACAGTCCACTGAAGCTTTCTTT
>TRBV19|TRBJ1-5|NA|TRBD1
CASSLTGVSNQPQHF
TGTGCCAGTAGTTTGACAGGGGTAAGCAATCAGCCCCAGCATTTT
>TRBV16|TRBJ1-2|NA|NA
CASSLSQGSGGGYTF
TGTGCCAGCAGCCTCTCCCAAGGTTCGGGAGGAGGCTACACCTTC
>TRBV18|TRBJ1-5|NA|NA
CASSPGISNQPQHF
TGTGCCAGCTCACCCGGGATTAGCAATCAGCCCCAGCATTTT
>TRBV5-1|TRBJ2-1|few|NA
CASSLGMGASLYNEQFF
TGCGCCAGCAGCTTGGGAATGGGGGCGTCCCTTTACAATGAGCAGTTCTTC
>TRBV6-6|TRBJ1-4|once|NA
CASSPRSGSQNEKLFF
TGTGCCAGCAGTCCTCGCTCCGGGTCACAAAATGAAAAACTGTTTTTT
>TRBV10-3|TRBJ1-2|NA|NA
CAISDDRGYTF
TGTGCCATCAGTGATGACAGGGGCTACACCTTC
>TRBV6-4|TRBJ2-3|few|TRBD1
CASSPGQGSDTQYF
TGTGCCAGCAGTCCGGGACAGGGGTCAGATACGCAGTATTTT
>TRBV7-2|TRBJ1-5|NA|NA
CASSLDRDNNQPQHF
TGTGCCAGCAGCTTAGACAGGGATAACAATCAGCCCCAGCATTTT
>TRBV15|TRBJ1-2|NA|NA
CATTPGGVANYGYTF
TGTGCCACCACACCGGGGGGGGTAGCTAACTATGGCTACACCTTC
>TRBV11-1|TRBJ1-2|NA|NA
CASSEQGAYGYTF
TGTGCCAGCAGCGAACAGGGTGCCTATGGCTACACCTTC
>TRBV15|TRBJ2-7|NA|TRBD2
CATSRGAPGLAYEQYF
TGTGCCACCAGCAGAGGCGCCCCGGGACTAGCCTACGAGCAGTACTTC
>TRBV2|TRBJ2-1|NA|NA
CASNLVVIEQFF
TGTGCCAGCAACCTAGTAGTTATTGAGCAGTTCTTC
>TRBV12-5|TRBJ2-2|once|NA
CASGPTLQGTGELFF
TGTGCTAGTGGTCCAACCCTCCAGGGTACCGGGGAGCTGTTTTTT
>TRBV11-2|TRBJ1-3|few|TRBD1
CASSPTGSLATRIGNTIYF
TGTGCCAGCAGCCCGACAGGGTCTCTCGCAACGAGAATAGGAAACACCATATATTTT
>TRBV6-6|TRBJ1-1|NA|TRBD1
CASSYSRAGGLDF
TGTGCCAGCAGTTACTCGAGGGCAGGGGGCCTCGACTTT
>TRBV11-1|TRBJ1-6|NA|TRBD1
CASSIRTGNSPLHF
TGTGCCAGCAGCATCCGGACAGGGAATTCACCCCTCCACTTT
>TRBV10-3|TRBJ2-7|NA|TRBD2
CAISPGGGGPYEQYF
TGTGCCATCAGCCCTGGGGGCGGGGGGCCCTACGAGCAGTACTTC
>TRBV9|TRBJ2-1|NA|NA
CASTQTSSYNEQFF
TGTGCCAGCACCCAGACTAGCTCCTACAATGAGCAGTTCTTC
>TRBV19|TRBJ2-3|NA|NA
CASIRRGGTTDTQYF
TGTGCCAGTATTCGGAGGGGGGGAACCACAGATACGCAGTATTTT
>TRBV6-2/TRBV6-3|TRBJ2-1|NA|NA
CASSPSGSYNEQFF
TGTGCCAGCAGTCCGAGCGGATCCTACAATGAGCAGTTCTTC
>TRBV19|TRBJ2-3|once|TRBD2
CASSKGLATDTQYF
TGTGCCAGTAGTAAGGGACTAGCCACAGATACGCAGTATTTT
>TRBV2|TRBJ1-5|NA|NA
CASRDGGSNQPQHF
TGTGCCAGCAGGGACGGGGGTAGCAATCAGCCCCAGCATTTT